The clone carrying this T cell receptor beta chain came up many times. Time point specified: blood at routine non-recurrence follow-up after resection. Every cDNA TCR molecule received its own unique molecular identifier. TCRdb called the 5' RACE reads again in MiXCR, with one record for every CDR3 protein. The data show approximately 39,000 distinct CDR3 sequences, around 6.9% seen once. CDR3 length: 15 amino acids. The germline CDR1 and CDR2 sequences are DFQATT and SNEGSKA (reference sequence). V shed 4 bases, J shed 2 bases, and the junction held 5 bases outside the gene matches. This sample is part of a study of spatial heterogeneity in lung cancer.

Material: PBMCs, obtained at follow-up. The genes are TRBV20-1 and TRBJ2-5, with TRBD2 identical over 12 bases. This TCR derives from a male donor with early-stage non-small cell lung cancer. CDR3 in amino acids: CSAKGLAGRQETQYF. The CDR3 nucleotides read TGCAGTGCTAAGGGACTAGCGGGTAGACAAGAGACCCAGTACTTC.